The 18 T cell receptor beta chains given below trace back to one sample, sequenced in a study of blood T cell repertoires in COVID-19. Clones were sequenced by immunoSEQ multiplex PCR, and TCRdb holds only the in-frame ones, with some missing. The sample includes roughly 130,000 clones, roughly nine tenths of them seen just once. Sequenced material: peripheral blood. The receptors were gathered from a man in his sixties with COVID-19, enrolled during active disease.

A few counts support this clone. The chain is built from TRBV7-8 and TRBJ1-2; 7 bases map to TRBD1. The V gene's germline CDR1 is SGHVS and CDR2 FQNEAQ. The ends lost 1 base at V and 1 base at J; junction bases unmatched: 6. This CDR3 is built from 16 residues. The chain's CDR3 is CASSLVGGQFNYGYTF. The CDR3 bases are TGTGCCAGCAGCTTAGTGGGGGGACAGTTTAACTATGGCTACACCTTC.

The CDR3 sequence: CASSYMAGLAGELFF. The CDR3 nucleotides are TGTGCCAGCAGTTATATGGCGGGGTTGGCCGGGGAGCTGTTTTTT. This chain uses TRBV6-5 with TRBJ2-2; D possibly corresponds to TRBD2 (6 bases). The germline gives CDR1 MNHEY, CDR2 SVGAGI. V dropped 3 bases and J dropped 6 bases, with 14 bases sitting between them. The CDR3 extends over 15 amino acids.

In DNA form, the CDR3 reads TGTGCCAGCAGTTACCGTAGCGGGACGTCCTACAATGAGCAGTTCTTC. Its protein product is CASSYRSGTSYNEQFF. The chain joins TRBV6-6 to TRBJ2-1, with 8 bases lining up with TRBD2. The germline V gene encodes CDR1 MNHNY and CDR2 SVGAGI (reference sequence). The CDR3 is 16 amino acids. V shed 2 bases and J 1 base; nucleotides not matched to a gene: 4.

V usage is TRBV27 and J usage is TRBJ1-5; 8 bases are a match to TRBD1. Trimming at V came to 6 bases and at J to 7 bases, leaving 11 bases not matched to a gene. CDR3 length: 15 amino acids. In germline, CDR1 is MNHEY, CDR2 SMNVEV (reference sequence). The CDR3 loop is CASSLVGQGTQPQHF. The CDR3 nucleotides are TGTGCCAGCAGCCTAGTCGGACAGGGTACACAGCCCCAGCATTTT.

The chain employs TRBV7-5 and TRBJ1-5; the table calls TRBD1, which could not be checked here. TRBV7-5 is recorded as a pseudogene. The CDR3 has 19 residues. As DNA, the CDR3 is TGTGTCAGAAGCTTAGTCCCAGGGTATAGTACTGGGAGCAATCAGCCCCAGCATTTT. It is translated as CVRSLVPGYSTGSNQPQHF.

This rearrangement joins TRBV11-3 to TRBJ2-5; TRBD1 agrees at 8 bases. The CDR3 consists of 15 residues. After removal of 5 bases from V and 2 bases from J, the junction contained 7 bases not matched to a gene. Per the germline V gene, CDR1 is SGHNT and CDR2 is YENEEA. CDR3 nucleotide sequence: TGTGCCAGCAGCACCGGACAGGGTCCGCAAGAGACCCAGTACTTC. It is translated as CASSTGQGPQETQYF.

This clone is a singleton in its sample. The chain carries TRBV10-1 and TRBJ2-7, with 7 bases aligning to TRBD1. Germline values: CDR1 WNHNN, CDR2 SYGVQD (reference sequence). Trimming at V came to 6 bases and at J to 4 bases, leaving 6 bases not matched to a gene. The CDR3 is made up of 13 amino acids. CDR3 sequence reads: CASSPGQEYEQYF. CDR3 bases: TGCGCCAGCAGCCCCGGACAGGAGTACGAGCAGTACTTC.

This chain connects TRBV11-3 to TRBJ2-7; D unresolved. With 5 bases removed from V and 7 bases from J, the gap between germline ends came to 12 bases. The CDR3 spans 12 residues. Germline CDR1 is SGHNT and CDR2 is YENEEA. The CDR3 reads CASSAQSGEQYF. The CDR3 bases are TGTGCCAGCAGCGCTCAGTCCGGGGAGCAGTACTTC.

This chain uses TRBV30 with TRBJ2-7; TRBD2 agrees at 8 bases. V shed 2 bases, J shed 2 bases, and the junction held 5 bases outside the gene matches. This CDR3 is built from 14 residues. Germline V lookup: CDR1 GTSNPN, CDR2 SVGIG (reference sequence). CDR3 protein: CAWSSALAAYEQYF. The CDR3 nucleotides read TGTGCCTGGAGTTCTGCACTAGCGGCCTACGAGCAGTACTTC.

The genes are TRBV10-3 and TRBJ2-3, with D perhaps matching TRBD1 (5 bases). CDR1 ENHRY and CDR2 SYGVKD come from the germline V gene. CDR3 size: 13 residues. V was trimmed by 2 bases and J by 4 bases, leaving 7 bases between them. The CDR3 protein is CAISEGAADTQYF. Here the CDR3 DNA reads TGTGCCATCAGTGAGGGGGCGGCAGATACGCAGTATTTT.

In nucleotides, the CDR3 is TGTGCCAGCAGCTTAGGGGGCGGAGAGACCCAGTACTTC. As protein: CASSLGGGETQYF. This chain joins TRBV7-3 and TRBJ2-5; weak D call: TRBD1 (6 bases). Per the germline V gene, CDR1 is SGHTA and CDR2 is FQGTGA. V was pared by 2 bases and J by 4 bases, with 8 bases between. This CDR3 is 13 amino acids long.

J is TRBJ1-6 and V is TRBV3-1 (or the pseudogene TRBV3-2), with D tentatively TRBD1 (5 bases). The ends were cut back, 6 bases at V and 5 bases at J, with 17 bases in the middle. The CDR3 has 16 amino acids. Germline CDR1 reads LGHDT; CDR2 reads YNNKEL (reference sequence). CDR3 sequence reads: CASRLIVAGNNSPLHF. CDR3 coding DNA: TGTGCCAGCAGGCTGATAGTGGCAGGGAATAATTCACCCCTCCACTTT.

CDR3 DNA: TGCGCCAGCAGCGCGGGACAGGGTAATAACGGGGAGCTGTTTTTT. Amino acid sequence: CASSAGQGNNGELFF. The rearrangement uses TRBV4-1 and TRBJ2-2, with TRBD1 identical over 9 bases. Germline CDR1 MGHRA, CDR2 YSYEKL. The CDR3 extends over 15 amino acids. The junction had 8 bases not matched to a gene; V was cut back by 5 bases and J by 7 bases.

This sequence joins TRBV7-2 and TRBJ2-3; 12 bases map to TRBD2. V shed 5 bases, J shed 3 bases, and the junction held 6 bases outside the gene matches. This CDR3 is built from 16 residues. Per the germline V gene, CDR1 is SGHTA and CDR2 is FQGNSA. CDR3 sequence reads: CASSRRLAGVTDTQYF. The CDR3 DNA follows: TGTGCCAGCAGCCGGCGACTAGCGGGAGTGACAGATACGCAGTATTTT.

The chain is built from TRBV6-6 and TRBJ2-7; a possible D gene is TRBD2 (6 bases). Trimming pared 2 bases from V and 0 bases from J, leaving 14 bases between. The CDR3 is made up of 16 amino acids. Germline CDR1 is MNHNY and CDR2 is SVGAGI (reference sequence). The CDR3, as DNA: TGTGCCAGCAGTTACGCGGGAACCTTTACCTCCTACGAGCAGTACTTC. Its translation is CASSYAGTFTSYEQYF.

This chain links TRBV30 with TRBJ1-5; tentatively, D is TRBD1 (6 bases). The germline V gene encodes CDR1 GTSNPN and CDR2 SVGIG (reference sequence). This CDR3 is 16 amino acids long. V gave up 4 bases and J gave up 1 base, with 17 bases separating them. CDR3 residues: CAWNQGPRWSNQPQHF. The CDR3 DNA reads as TGTGCCTGGAACCAGGGGCCACGGTGGAGCAATCAGCCCCAGCATTTT.

This chain uses TRBV18 with TRBJ2-2; 9 positions match TRBD1. The germline CDR1 and CDR2 sequences are KGHSH and LQKENI. CDR3 length equals 16 residues. With 4 bases clipped from V and 3 bases from J, the junction kept 6 bases outside the gene matches. The CDR3 coding sequence is TGTGCCAGCTCACGGAGCCGGGACAGGGACACCGGGGAGCTGTTTTTT. As protein: CASSRSRDRDTGELFF.

This clone occurred once. This chain joins TRBV28 and TRBJ1-4, with 9 bases aligning to TRBD1. Per the germline V gene, CDR1 is MDHEN and CDR2 is SYDVKM. V was clipped by 2 bases and J by 5 bases; unmatched bases: 3. CDR3 length equals 15 residues. This chain's CDR3 is CASSLAGQGNEKLFF. The CDR3 DNA follows: TGTGCCAGCAGTTTAGCAGGACAGGGGAATGAAAAACTGTTTTTT.